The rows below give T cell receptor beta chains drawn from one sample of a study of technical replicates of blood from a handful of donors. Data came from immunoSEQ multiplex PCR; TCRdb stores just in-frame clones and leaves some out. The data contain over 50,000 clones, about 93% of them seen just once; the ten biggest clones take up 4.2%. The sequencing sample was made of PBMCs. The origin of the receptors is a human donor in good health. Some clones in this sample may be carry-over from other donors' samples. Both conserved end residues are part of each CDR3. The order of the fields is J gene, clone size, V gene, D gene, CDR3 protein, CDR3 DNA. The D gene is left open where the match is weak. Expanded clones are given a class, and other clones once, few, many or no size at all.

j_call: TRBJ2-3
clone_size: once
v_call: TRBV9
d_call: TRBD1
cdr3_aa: CASSVDSGTGGTDTQYF
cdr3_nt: TGTGCCAGCAGCGTGGATAGTGGGACAGGGGGGACAGATACGCAGTATTTT

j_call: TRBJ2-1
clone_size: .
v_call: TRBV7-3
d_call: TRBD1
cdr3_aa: CASSEGQGSNEQFF
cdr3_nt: TGTGCCAGCAGCGAGGGACAGGGCTCCAATGAGCAGTTCTTC

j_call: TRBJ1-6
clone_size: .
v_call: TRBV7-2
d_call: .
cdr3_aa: CASSLGRLAGNSPLHF
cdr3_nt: TGTGCCAGCAGCTTAGGTAGGCTTGCAGGGAATTCACCCCTCCACTTT

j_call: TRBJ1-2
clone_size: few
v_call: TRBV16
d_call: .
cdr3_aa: CASSQSARRTGYTF
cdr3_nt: TGTGCCAGCAGCCAATCGGCCAGGCGAACGGGCTACACCTTC

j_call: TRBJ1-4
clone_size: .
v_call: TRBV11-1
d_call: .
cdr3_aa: CASSRDSNEKLFF
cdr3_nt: TGTGCCAGCAGCCGGGACTCTAATGAAAAACTGTTTTTT

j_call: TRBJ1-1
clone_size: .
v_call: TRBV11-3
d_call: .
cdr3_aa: CASSFRGNTEAFF
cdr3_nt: TGTGCCAGCAGCTTCCGCGGGAACACTGAAGCTTTCTTT

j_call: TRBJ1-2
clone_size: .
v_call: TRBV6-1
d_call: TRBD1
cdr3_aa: CASSEGTGAGYTF
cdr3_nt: TGTGCCAGCAGTGAAGGGACAGGAGCTGGCTACACCTTC

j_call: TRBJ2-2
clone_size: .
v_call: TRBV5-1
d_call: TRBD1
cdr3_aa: CASSPDRGTGELFF
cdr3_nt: TGCGCCAGCAGCCCGGACAGGGGGACCGGGGAGCTGTTTTTT

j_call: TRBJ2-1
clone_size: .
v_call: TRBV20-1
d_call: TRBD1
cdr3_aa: CSASLGQALFF
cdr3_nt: TGCAGTGCTAGTCTTGGACAGGCGCTGTTCTTC

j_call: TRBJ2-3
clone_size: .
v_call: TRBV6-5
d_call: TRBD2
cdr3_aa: CASGMTSGSTDTQYF
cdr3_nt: TGTGCCAGCGGGATGACTAGCGGGAGCACAGATACGCAGTATTTT

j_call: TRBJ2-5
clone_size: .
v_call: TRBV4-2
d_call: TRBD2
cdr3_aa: CASSQGGGVETQYF
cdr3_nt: TGTGCCAGCAGCCAAGGCGGGGGGGTGGAGACCCAGTACTTC

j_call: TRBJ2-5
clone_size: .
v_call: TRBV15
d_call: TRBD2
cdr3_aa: CATSTLAGDPQETQYF
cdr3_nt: TGTGCCACCAGCACATTAGCGGGAGACCCCCAAGAGACCCAGTACTTC

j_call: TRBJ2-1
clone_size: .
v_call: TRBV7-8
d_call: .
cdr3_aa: CASSLAGAYREQFF
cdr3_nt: TGTGCCAGCAGCTTAGCGGGGGCCTATAGGGAGCAGTTCTTC

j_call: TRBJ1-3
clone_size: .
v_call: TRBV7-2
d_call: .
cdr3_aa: CASSLHDRVSGNTIYF
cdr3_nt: TGTGCCAGCAGCTTACATGACAGAGTCTCTGGAAACACCATATATTTT

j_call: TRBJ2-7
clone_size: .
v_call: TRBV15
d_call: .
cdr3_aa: CATSRRTGFDEQYF
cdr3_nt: TGTGCCACCAGCAGAAGAACAGGGTTCGACGAGCAGTACTTC

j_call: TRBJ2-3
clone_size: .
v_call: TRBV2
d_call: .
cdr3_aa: CASSSGNTQYF
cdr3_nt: TGTGCCAGCAGTTCGGGGAATACGCAGTATTTT

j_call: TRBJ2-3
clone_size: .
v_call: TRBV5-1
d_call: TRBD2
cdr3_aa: CASSLGTSGGSTDTQYF
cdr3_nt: TGCGCCAGCAGCTTGGGGACTAGCGGGGGAAGCACAGATACGCAGTATTTT

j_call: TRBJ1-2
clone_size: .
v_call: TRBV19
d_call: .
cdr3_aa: CASSSDPGSTYGYTF
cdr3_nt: TGTGCCAGTAGTTCCGATCCCGGGTCAACCTATGGCTACACCTTC

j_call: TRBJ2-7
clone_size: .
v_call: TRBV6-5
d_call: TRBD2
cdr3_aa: CASSYSRGRSAGEQYF
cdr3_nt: TGTGCCAGCAGTTACTCCCGCGGGAGGTCCGCGGGGGAGCAGTACTTC

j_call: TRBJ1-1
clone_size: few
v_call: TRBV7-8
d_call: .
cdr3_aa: CASSLRQSLTEAFF
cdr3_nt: TGTGCCAGCAGCTTACGACAATCCCTCACTGAAGCTTTCTTT

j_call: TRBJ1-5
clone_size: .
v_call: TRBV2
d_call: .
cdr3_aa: CASSATAQGGVTGQPQHF
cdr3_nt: TGTGCCAGCAGCGCTACCGCACAGGGTGGGGTTACGGGTCAGCCCCAGCATTTT

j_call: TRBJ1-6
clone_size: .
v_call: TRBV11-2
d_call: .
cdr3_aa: CASRNRDNSPLHF
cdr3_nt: TGTGCCAGCAGGAACAGGGACAATTCACCCCTCCACTTT

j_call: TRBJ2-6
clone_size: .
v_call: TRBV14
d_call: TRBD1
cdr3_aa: CASSQRQGDANVLTF
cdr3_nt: TGTGCCAGCAGCCAGAGACAGGGTGACGCCAACGTCCTGACTTTC

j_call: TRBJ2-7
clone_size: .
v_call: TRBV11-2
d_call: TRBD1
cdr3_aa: CASSRDRGLEQYF
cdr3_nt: TGTGCCAGCAGCAGAGACAGGGGGCTCGAGCAGTACTTC

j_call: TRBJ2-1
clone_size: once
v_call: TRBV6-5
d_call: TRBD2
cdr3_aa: CASSIAGGGYNEQFF
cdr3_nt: TGTGCCAGCAGTATAGCGGGAGGGGGCTACAATGAGCAGTTCTTC

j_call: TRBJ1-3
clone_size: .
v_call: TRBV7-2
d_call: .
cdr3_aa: CASSLVYRRQSGNTIYF
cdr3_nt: TGTGCCAGCAGCTTAGTGTACAGGCGGCAATCTGGAAACACCATATATTTT